The 22 T cell receptor beta chains below were found in one sample sequenced in a study of T cell repertoires in aging, cancer and after chemotherapy. The template was genomic DNA from peripheral blood, not RNA. A mixed TRB-A/B primer pool amplified rearranged TRB by multiplex touch-down PCR. MiXCR, run by TCRdb on the multiplex PCR reads, gives a single entry per CDR3 protein. The sample consists of 11,000 or so distinct CDR3 sequences, 20% to 30% of them appearing once. The sequenced material came from blood. Every receptor here comes from a human donor in good health.

This clonotype was observed a few times. The chain joins TRBV7-2 to TRBJ2-7; TRBD2 is a possible D gene (6 bases). There are 15 residues in the CDR3. V lost 3 bases and J lost 7, with 19 bases in between. Germline values: CDR1 SGHTA, CDR2 FQGNSA. The CDR3 sequence: CASSFYASGFGEQYF. DNA of the CDR3: TGTGCCAGCAGCTTTTATGCCAGCGGGTTCGGGGAGCAGTACTTC.

Relative to its sample, this clonotype is medium-sized. The chain combines TRBV20-1 with TRBJ2-3, with D possibly TRBD2 on 6 matching bases. This CDR3 is built from 12 residues. V lost 7 bases to trimming and J lost 1 base, with 9 bases between them. The germline CDR1 and CDR2 sequences are DFQATT and SNEGSKA (reference sequence). For the CDR3, the DNA is TGCAGTGGGGGGACTGGCACAGATACGCAGTATTTT. Its translation is CSGGTGTDTQYF.

V is TRBV14 and J is TRBJ1-4; D might be TRBD1 (5 bases). V was pared by 5 bases and J by 6 bases, with 16 bases between. The CDR3 covers 15 residues. From germline, CDR1 is SGHDN and CDR2 FVKESK. The DNA of the CDR3 is TGTGCCAGCAGCGTAGCAGGGATAAGGGATGAAAAACTGTTTTTT. It specifies CASSVAGIRDEKLFF.

Relative to its sample, this clonotype is medium-sized. This rearrangement joins TRBV6-1 to TRBJ2-7, with D possibly being TRBD1 (5 bases). The CDR3 extends over 11 amino acids. V gave up 8 bases and J gave up 5 bases, with 10 bases separating them. Germline V gene lookup returns CDR1 MNHNS and CDR2 SASEGT. Here the CDR3 DNA reads TGTGCCAGCGACCAGGGTAACGAGCAGTACTTC. Translated: CASDQGNEQYF.

The chain employs TRBV7-6 and TRBJ1-6, with 8 bases matching TRBD1. This CDR3 has 14 amino acids. V shed 6 bases and J 7 bases; nucleotides not matched to a gene: 5. Germline CDR1 SGHVS, CDR2 FNYEAQ. In DNA, the CDR3 is TGTGCCAGCAGACGGGACAGGACCAATTCACCCCTCCACTTT. Its translation: CASRRDRTNSPLHF.

Concerning this clonotype itself: A much more abundant neighbour one base away suggests this may be a read error. The chain joins TRBV6-5 to TRBJ1-1; no firm D call. Germline CDR1 MNHEY, CDR2 SVGAGI. CDR3 length: 13 residues. CDR3 bases: TGTGCCAGCAGGATGGGCAGAAACACTGAAGTTTTCTTT. Amino acid sequence: CASRMGRNTEVFF.

This rearrangement joins TRBV4-2 to TRBJ2-2; 9 bases agree with TRBD2. Losses at the gene ends were 1 base for V and 6 bases for J; bases not matched to a gene: 0. The CDR3 totals 14 residues. From germline, CDR1 is LGHNA and CDR2 YNFKEQ. The CDR3 protein is CASSQGTSAGELFF. The DNA for the CDR3 is TGTGCCAGCAGCCAAGGGACTAGCGCCGGGGAGCTGTTTTTT.

This clonotype was observed a handful of times. The rearrangement joins TRBV4-3 to TRBJ1-3, with TRBD1 identical over 10 bases. Per germline, CDR1 LGHNA and CDR2 YSLEER. This CDR3 is 18 amino acids long. The V gene end was trimmed by 1 base and the J gene end by 0 bases; junction bases not matched to a gene: 6. The CDR3 nucleotides read TGCGCCAGCAGCCAAGGCGACCGGGACAGGGGCTCTGGAAACACCATATATTTT. Protein product: CASSQGDRDRGSGNTIYF.

The chain couples TRBV5-6 to TRBJ2-5; 7 positions match TRBD1. Germline V gives CDR1 SGHDT, CDR2 YYEEEE. The CDR3 contains 15 residues. Trimming at V came to 4 bases and at J to 5 bases, leaving 11 bases not matched to a gene. The DNA of the CDR3 is TGTGCCAGCAGCCAAGCACAGGGGCCGGGGGAGACCCAGTACTTC. Its translation is CASSQAQGPGETQYF. Full variable domain (rest looked up from reference TRBV5-6 and TRBJ2-5): DAGVTQSPTHLIKTRGQQVTLRCSPKSGHDTVSWYQQALGQGPQFIFQYYEEEERQRGNFPDRFSGHQFPNYSSELNVNALLLGDSALYLCASSQAQGPGETQYFGPGTRLLVL.

The CDR3 sequence: CASSQDRGGGKLFF. Written as DNA, the CDR3 is TGCGCCAGCAGTCAAGACAGGGGAGGAGGAAAACTGTTTTTT. The chain joins TRBV5-1 to TRBJ1-4; TRBD1 matches 8 bases. Germline lookup yields CDR1 SGHRS and CDR2 YFSETQ. This CDR3 has 14 amino acids. The ends lost 5 bases at V and 10 bases at J; junction bases unmatched: 10.

This clonotype ranks as medium-sized. The V call is TRBV30, the J call TRBJ1-2, with 8 bases fitting TRBD1. The CDR3 runs to 12 residues. Germline V gives CDR1 GTSNPN, CDR2 SVGIG (reference sequence). J was trimmed by 7 bases and V by 3 bases; bases with no gene match: 4. DNA for the CDR3: TGTGCCTGGAGCGGGACAGGAGTTGGCTACACCTTC. Its protein is CAWSGTGVGYTF. The variable domain in full, with the rest retrieved from reference TRBV30 and TRBJ1-2, is SQTIHQWPATLVQPVGSPLSLECTVEGTSNPNLYWYRQAAGRGLQLLFYSVGIGQISSEVPQNLSASRPQDRQFILSSKKLLLSDSGFYLCAWSGTGVGYTFGSGTRLTVV.

This clonotype is judged medium-sized. This chain uses TRBV20-1 with TRBJ1-2; D is unresolved. Trimming took 2 bases from V and 1 from J, leaving 8 bases between them. CDR1 and CDR2 (germline): DFQATT, SNEGSKA (reference sequence). The CDR3 covers 13 residues. CDR3 sequence (DNA): TGCAGTGCTAGACGGACGGATAACTATGGCTACACCTTC. Amino acid sequence: CSARRTDNYGYTF.

On this clonotype: This may arise from a read error, as a much more abundant clone is one base away. This sequence joins TRBV29-1 and TRBJ1-5; tentatively, D is TRBD1 (6 bases). Germline V gene data show CDR1 as SQVTM and CDR2 as ANQGSEA. The CDR3 has 13 amino acids. The CDR3 DNA sequence: TGCAGAGTGCGGACAGATAGCAATCAGCCCCAGCATTTT. This codes for CRVRTDSNQPQHF.

The chain joins TRBV4-1 to TRBJ2-3; 9 bases are a match to TRBD1. Germline assignment: CDR1 MGHRA and CDR2 YSYEKL. This CDR3 contains 17 residues. Trimming removed 0 bases from V and 6 bases from J; junction bases left unmatched: 10. This CDR3 reads CASSQEYTGGGWDTQYF. The CDR3 DNA is TGCGCCAGCAGCCAAGAATATACAGGGGGCGGGTGGGATACGCAGTATTTT.

This clonotype was observed a few times. The genes are TRBV11-2 and TRBJ2-3, with D perhaps matching TRBD2 (5 bases). The CDR3 spans 14 residues. Germline values: CDR1 SGHAT, CDR2 FQNNGV. V dropped 3 bases and J dropped 0 bases, with 7 bases sitting between them. In DNA, the CDR3 is TGTGCCAGCAGCTTGGAGCGGAGCACAGATACGCAGTATTTT. Its translation is CASSLERSTDTQYF. Looking up the rest from reference TRBV11-2 and TRBJ2-3 gives the full variable domain: EAGVAQSPRYKIIEKRQSVAFWCNPISGHATLYWYQQILGQGPKLLIQFQNNGVVDDSQLPKDRFSAERLKGVDSTLKIQPAKLEDSAVYLCASSLERSTDTQYFGPGTRLTVL.

The chain couples TRBV20-1 to TRBJ1-2; D possibly corresponds to TRBD1 (6 bases). CDR1 and CDR2 (germline): DFQATT, SNEGSKA (reference sequence). Trimming took 2 bases from V and 4 from J, leaving 20 bases between them. The CDR3 runs to 16 residues. This chain's CDR3 is CSARLRQAASPYGYTF. DNA for the CDR3: TGCAGTGCTAGACTAAGACAGGCGGCCTCCCCCTATGGCTACACCTTC.

The gene calls are TRBV28 and TRBJ1-4, with a tentative D call TRBD1 (5 bases). This CDR3 region has 14 residues. V lost 7 bases and J lost 2, with 11 bases in between. Germline V lookup: CDR1 MDHEN, CDR2 SYDVKM. The DNA for the CDR3 is TGTGCCAGCACGAGGGGCGGCACTAATGAAAAACTGTTTTTT. Translating it yields CASTRGGTNEKLFF.

V gene TRBV7-2 combines with J gene TRBJ2-5, with D perhaps being TRBD1 or TRBD2 (6 bases each). V was clipped by 3 bases and J by 0 bases, with 8 bases between them. CDR1 is SGHTA, CDR2 FQGNSA, per germline. The CDR3 totals 14 residues. The DNA of the CDR3 is TGTGCCAGCAGCTTGGGGGGCCACCAAGAGACCCAGTACTTC. Protein sequence: CASSLGGHQETQYF.

The chain joins TRBV18 to TRBJ1-1, with 7 bases aligning to TRBD1. The ends lost 2 bases at V and 4 bases at J; junction bases unmatched: 1. CDR1 KGHSH and CDR2 LQKENI come from the germline V gene. The CDR3 loop spans 13 amino acids. The CDR3 loop reads CASSPRQGTEAFF. DNA for the CDR3: TGTGCCAGCTCACCAAGACAGGGCACTGAAGCTTTCTTT.

This clonotype appeared a few times. The chain has TRBV28 and TRBJ1-1, with D perhaps TRBD1 (6 bases). The germline gives CDR1 MDHEN, CDR2 SYDVKM. This CDR3 has 16 amino acids. V was trimmed by 6 bases and J by 5 bases, leaving 22 bases between them. The CDR3 here is CASSRDYFRGKTEAFF. CDR3 coding DNA: TGTGCCAGCAGCCGGGACTACTTCAGGGGAAAGACTGAAGCTTTCTTT. Full variable domain (rest looked up from reference TRBV28 and TRBJ1-1): DVKVTQSSRYLVKRTGEKVFLECVQDMDHENMFWYRQDPGLGLRLIYFSYDVKMKEKGDIPEGYSVSREKKERFSLILESASTNQTSMYLCASSRDYFRGKTEAFFGQGTRLTVV.

This clonotype was recorded a few times. This chain uses TRBV7-2 with TRBJ2-2, with D uncertain. Trimming removed 4 bases at V and 0 bases at J, with 12 bases between. CDR3 size: 16 residues. CDR1 is SGHTA, CDR2 FQGNSA, per germline. The CDR3 coding sequence is TGTGCCAGCAGCTCGCTCCGGAGTCCGAACACCGGGGAGCTGTTTTTT. Its protein is CASSSLRSPNTGELFF.

The V call is TRBV4-3, the J call TRBJ1-6; possible D gene TRBD1, 6 bases. This CDR3 is built from 15 residues. The germline gives CDR1 LGHNA, CDR2 YSLEER. V lost 4 bases and J lost 5, with 12 bases in between. This CDR3 is CASSLGTTNNSPLHF. CDR3 nucleotide sequence: TGCGCCAGCAGCCTTGGGACAACTAATAATTCACCCCTCCACTTT.